This record looks at one TCR beta chain sequence and its context. The sample belongs to a study of PD-L1 blockade in urothelial cancer. Time point: pretreatment peripheral blood. Using immunoSEQ multiplex PCR, the repertoire was profiled, and TCRdb retains in-frame clones only, with some absent. Among 30,000 to 40,000 clones listed, roughly 80% were seen once. With 0 bases removed from V and 1 base from J, the gap between germline ends came to 10 bases. The V gene's germline CDR1 is SGHTS and CDR2 YDEGEE. This CDR3 has 15 amino acids. The sample here was PBMCs, taken around atezolizumab (anti-PD-L1) treatment. The TCR was taken from a man aged 55 to 70 with urothelial cancer. The rearrangement joins TRBV5-8 to TRBJ1-1; no definite D call. CDR3 nucleotide sequence: TGTGCCAGCAGCTTGGGTGCGGCCGCGAACACTGAAGCTTTCTTT. This gives the protein CASSLGAAANTEAFF.